The 28 T cell receptor beta chains below all came from one sample that was sequenced in a study of blood T cell repertoires in COVID-19 (TCRdb year 2020). Libraries came from the immunoSEQ multiplex PCR assay. What TCRdb holds here is the immuneACCESS table cut down to in-frame rearrangements. Part of the clones is not present; checked against another copy, under half of the missing clones reflect an unresolved V gene, and the others are unexplained. The sample table lists 140,000 to 150,000 clones, 80% to 90% of them with a count of one. The top ten constitute less than 3.5% of the sample. Material for sequencing was peripheral blood. The receptors were sampled from a human donor with acute or convalescent COVID-19. The donor label of this sample is uncertain.

V and J are TRBV9 and TRBJ2-7, with a weak D call TRBD1 (5 bases). This CDR3 contains 15 residues. The germline V gene has CDR1 SGDLS and CDR2 YYNGEE. V was trimmed by 0 bases and J by 2 bases, leaving 12 bases between them. CDR3 sequence reads: CASSVGQQMTYEQYF. DNA of the CDR3: TGTGCCAGCAGCGTAGGACAGCAAATGACCTACGAGCAGTACTTC.

The rearrangement links TRBV3-1 (or the pseudogene TRBV3-2) to TRBJ1-3, with TRBD1 as a possible D gene (5 bases). In germline, CDR1 is LGHDT, CDR2 YNNKEL (reference sequence). The CDR3 is 16 amino acids. Trimming shortened V by 1 base and J by 2 bases, and 12 bases separated the two germline ends. The CDR3 sequence is CASSQVSGGAGNTIYF. The CDR3, as DNA: TGTGCCAGCAGCCAAGTGTCCGGGGGAGCTGGAAACACCATATATTTT.

This sequence joins TRBV6-5 and TRBJ2-7; 11 positions agree with TRBD1. The CDR3 consists of 13 residues. After removal of 6 bases from V and 7 bases from J, the junction contained 5 bases not matched to a gene. Per the germline V gene, CDR1 is MNHEY and CDR2 is SVGAGI. The CDR3 spells CASRRTGGSEQYV. Written as DNA, the CDR3 is TGTGCCAGCAGGAGGACAGGGGGCAGTGAGCAGTACGTC.

The chain employs TRBV12-3 or TRBV12-4 and TRBJ1-2; D not resolved. V dropped 3 bases and J dropped 5 bases, with 7 bases sitting between them. The length of the CDR3 is 12 residues. The CDR3 sequence is CASSLRGYGYTF. DNA of the CDR3: TGTGCCAGCAGTTTGAGAGGGTATGGCTACACCTTC.

The gene calls are TRBV6-6 and TRBJ2-7; TRBD1 aligns across 7 bases. Germline CDR1 and CDR2: MNHNY and SVGAGI (reference sequence). J lost 4 bases, V lost 6 bases, and 9 bases had no gene match. This CDR3 comprises 14 residues. DNA for the CDR3: TGTGCCAGCAGACCTGACAGGGTCCGATACGAGCAGTACTTC. Its translation is CASRPDRVRYEQYF.

The chain is built from TRBV5-5 and TRBJ2-7; possibly TRBD1 for D (5 bases). Trimming pared 4 bases from V and 1 base from J, leaving 21 bases between. Germline loops: CDR1 SGHKS, CDR2 YYEKEE (reference sequence). This CDR3 is built from 17 residues. CDR3 in DNA: TGTGCCAGCAGCCCCCCCCTTTCGGACACCTCTTCCTACGAGCAGTACTTC. This translates into CASSPPLSDTSSYEQYF.

V and J are TRBV6-5 and TRBJ2-1; 7 nucleotides agree with TRBD2. The V gene's germline CDR1 is MNHEY and CDR2 SVGAGI. The CDR3 length is 14 residues. V lost 4 bases and J lost 2; bases outside the gene matches: 2. In DNA form, the CDR3 reads TGTGCCAGCAGTTCTAGCGGCACCTACAATGAGCAGTTCTTC. Protein sequence: CASSSSGTYNEQFF.

The genes are TRBV10-3 and TRBJ1-3; D is uncertain. Germline V gene sequence: CDR1 ENHRY, CDR2 SYGVKD. This CDR3 region has 12 residues. The ends were cut back, 6 bases at V and 4 bases at J, with 7 bases in the middle. In nucleotides, the CDR3 is TGTGCCATCAGCGAAGAGGGAAACACCATATATTTT. Protein: CAISEEGNTIYF.

Only one count was recorded for this clone. The V call is TRBV19, the J call TRBJ2-7; the match to TRBD1 covers 12 bases. The junction had 7 bases not matched to a gene; V was cut back by 5 bases and J by 5 bases. Per germline, CDR1 LNHDA and CDR2 SQIVND (reference sequence). The length of the CDR3 is 15 residues. For the CDR3, the DNA is TGTGCCAGTAGTCTAAGGGGGACAGGGGGCAACGAGCAGTACTTC. The encoded protein is CASSLRGTGGNEQYF.

This clone was counted between two and nine times. The rearrangement links TRBV9 to TRBJ2-1; TRBD2 matches at 11 bases. The CDR3 has 17 residues. V dropped 3 bases and J dropped 3; count of bases not matched to a gene: 8. The germline V gene has CDR1 SGDLS and CDR2 YYNGEE. The CDR3 DNA reads TGTGCCAGCAGCGGAATCTCGACTAGCGGGGACTACAATGAGCAGTTCTTC. Translating gives CASSGISTSGDYNEQFF.

The V gene is TRBV30, the J gene TRBJ1-5; perhaps TRBD1 as D (6 bases). Germline assignment: CDR1 GTSNPN and CDR2 SVGIG (reference sequence). The germline V and J ends were trimmed by 3 bases and 6 bases, with 12 bases remaining between them. This CDR3 region has 13 residues. The DNA for the CDR3 is TGTGCCTGGAGCGACCAGGGGAGTCAGCCCCAGCATTTT. It is translated as CAWSDQGSQPQHF.

The CDR3 sequence is CASSLSQGAKYEQYV. The CDR3, as DNA: TGTGCCAGCAGCTTGAGCCAGGGGGCGAAGTACGAGCAGTACGTC. The chain uses TRBV13 and TRBJ2-7, with TRBD1 matching over 8 bases. After removal of 3 bases from V and 4 bases from J, the junction contained 8 bases not matched to a gene. In germline, CDR1 is PRHDT, CDR2 FYEKMQ (reference sequence). The CDR3 is 15 amino acids.

The chain recombines TRBV6-5 with TRBJ2-5; D is perhaps TRBD1 (6 bases). The CDR3 totals 14 residues. CDR1 is MNHEY, CDR2 SVGAGI, per germline. V was pared by 6 bases and J by 5 bases, with 16 bases between. CDR3 region: CASRHLTGGETQYF. DNA of the CDR3: TGTGCCAGCAGACACCTGACAGGCGGGGAGACCCAGTACTTC.

Only one count was recorded for this clone. The rearrangement links TRBV28 to TRBJ2-7, with 12 bases aligning to TRBD2. The length of the CDR3 is 15 residues. Germline-derived CDR1 and CDR2 are MDHEN and SYDVKM. Trimming removed 2 bases from V and 5 bases from J; junction bases left unmatched: 4. The CDR3 region is CASSLGLAGRNEQYF. The CDR3 DNA reads TGTGCCAGCAGTTTAGGACTAGCGGGGCGGAACGAGCAGTACTTC. The variable domain in full, completed from reference TRBV28 and TRBJ2-7, reads DVKVTQSSRYLVKRTGEKVFLECVQDMDHENMFWYRQDPGLGLRLIYFSYDVKMKEKGDIPEGYSVSREKKERFSLILESASTNQTSMYLCASSLGLAGRNEQYFGPGTRLTVT.

This sequence joins TRBV18 and TRBJ1-4; D is perhaps TRBD1 (6 bases). This CDR3 has 16 residues. Germline loops: CDR1 KGHSH, CDR2 LQKENI. The V and J ends lost 1 base and 3 bases respectively, with 12 bases between them. In DNA, the CDR3 is TGTGCCAGCTCACCACAGGGGGGGCAGGCTAATGAAAAACTGTTTTTT. It yields the protein CASSPQGGQANEKLFF. Full variable domain (outside the CDR3, taken from reference TRBV18 and TRBJ1-4): NAGVMQNPRHLVRRRGQEARLRCSPMKGHSHVYWYRQLPEEGLKFMVYLQKENIIDESGMPKERFSAEFPKEGPSILRIQQVVRGDSAAYFCASSPQGGQANEKLFFGSGTQLSVL.

The rearrangement uses TRBV5-1 and TRBJ1-3, with D uncertain. CDR3 length: 15 amino acids. Per the germline V gene, CDR1 is SGHRS and CDR2 is YFSETQ. Trimming pared 4 bases from V and 0 bases from J, leaving 11 bases between. The CDR3 nucleotides are TGCGCCAGCAGCCGGGATTTGGGCTCTGGAAACACCATATATTTT. Its translation is CASSRDLGSGNTIYF. Combining the CDR3 with reference TRBV5-1 and TRBJ1-3 gives the whole variable domain KAGVTQTPRYLIKTRGQQVTLSCSPISGHRSVSWYQQTPGQGLQFLFEYFSETQRNKGNFPGRFSGRQFSNSRSEMNVSTLELGDSALYLCASSRDLGSGNTIYFGEGSWLTVV.

CDR3 in DNA: TGTGCCAGCAGTTTATTAGGGGGTGGCTACACCTTC. Its translation: CASSLLGGGYTF. V and J are TRBV28 and TRBJ1-2; D perhaps matches TRBD1 (6 bases). There are 12 residues in the CDR3. V shed 1 base and J shed 7 bases, with 7 bases lying between them. The germline V gene encodes CDR1 MDHEN and CDR2 SYDVKM.

This clone was counted between two and nine times. The rearrangement joins TRBV12-3 or TRBV12-4 to TRBJ1-2, with D possibly matching TRBD1 (6 bases). V was shortened by 7 bases and J by 2 bases, with 11 bases between the two germline ends. The CDR3 spans 13 residues. The CDR3 nucleotides are TGTGCCAGCACCTACAGGGTGAACTATGGCTACACCTTC. Translation: CASTYRVNYGYTF.

This clone was seen a handful of times. This chain links TRBV27 with TRBJ1-5, with TRBD1 as a possible D gene (6 bases). In germline, CDR1 is MNHEY, CDR2 SMNVEV (reference sequence). The V gene lost 2 bases and the J gene lost 7 bases, with 9 bases spanning the gap. The length of the CDR3 is 13 residues. CDR3 in DNA: TGTGCCAGCAGTTTAAACAGGGTCCAGCCCCAGCATTTT. Translated, it gives CASSLNRVQPQHF.

V is TRBV24-1 and J is TRBJ2-5; D possibly corresponds to TRBD1 (5 bases). This CDR3 is built from 13 residues. The V end lost 0 bases, the J end lost 7 bases, and 8 bases lay between the germline ends. Germline V gene lookup returns CDR1 KGHDR and CDR2 SFDVKD. Here the CDR3 reads CATSDLWQGTQYF. The CDR3 nucleotides read TGTGCCACCAGTGATTTGTGGCAGGGGACCCAGTACTTC.

The chain joins TRBV11-1 to TRBJ1-4; D is possibly TRBD1 (5 bases). The V end lost 0 bases, the J end lost 4 bases, and 12 bases lay between the germline ends. The CDR3 totals 16 residues. The germline V gene has CDR1 SGHAT and CDR2 FQDESV (reference sequence). CDR3 sequence: CASSLARDRRNEKLFF. In DNA, the CDR3 is TGTGCCAGCAGCTTAGCGCGCGACAGACGTAATGAAAAACTGTTTTTT.

The chain is built from TRBV10-3 and TRBJ2-3; the match to TRBD2 covers 13 bases. V was clipped by 2 bases and J by 2 bases; unmatched bases: 4. CDR1 ENHRY and CDR2 SYGVKD come from the germline V gene. This CDR3 spans 17 amino acids. The CDR3 loop reads CAISEAGLAGDTDTQYF. The CDR3 DNA reads TGTGCCATCAGTGAGGCCGGACTAGCGGGGGACACAGATACGCAGTATTTT.

This clone appeared a single time. The gene calls are TRBV7-2 and TRBJ1-6, with 8 bases aligning to TRBD1. The CDR3 covers 16 residues. Germline V lookup: CDR1 SGHTA, CDR2 FQGNSA. V lost 3 bases to trimming and J lost 5 bases; unmatched junction nucleotides: 6. The CDR3 nucleotides read TGTGCCAGCAGCTTTAGACAGGGGTGGAATAATTCACCCCTCCACTTT. Translated: CASSFRQGWNNSPLHF.

By its share, this clone is medium-sized. CDR3 sequence (DNA): TGTGCCAGCAGCTTGGAGGACATGGGGGGAGACTATGGCTACACCTTC. It encodes CASSLEDMGGDYGYTF. This chain joins TRBV5-6 and TRBJ1-2, with a weak D call TRBD1 (5 bases). CDR1 is SGHDT, CDR2 YYEEEE, per germline. Between the trimmed V and J ends, which lost 0 bases and 3 bases, there was a span of 15 bases. The CDR3 covers 16 residues. The whole variable domain, filled in from reference TRBV5-6 and TRBJ1-2, reads DAGVTQSPTHLIKTRGQQVTLRCSPKSGHDTVSWYQQALGQGPQFIFQYYEEEERQRGNFPDRFSGHQFPNYSSELNVNALLLGDSALYLCASSLEDMGGDYGYTFGSGTRLTVV.

This chain joins TRBV4-2 and TRBJ1-4; perhaps TRBD1 as D (6 bases). V lost 3 bases and J 7 bases, leaving 15 bases between the germline ends. The V gene's germline CDR1 is LGHNA and CDR2 YNFKEQ. The CDR3 has 15 amino acids. CDR3 bases: TGTGCCAGCAGCCATGTACAGGGAGTCGGTGAAAAACTGTTTTTT. Its protein is CASSHVQGVGEKLFF.

J is TRBJ1-1 and V is TRBV5-4; 8 nucleotides line up with TRBD1. Germline-derived CDR1 and CDR2 are SGHNT and YYREEE (reference sequence). With 1 base clipped from V and 6 bases from J, the junction kept 8 bases outside the gene matches. The CDR3 loop spans 15 amino acids. The CDR3 sequence: CASSLFDRGFAEAFF. The CDR3 DNA is TGTGCCAGCAGCTTGTTTGACAGGGGTTTCGCTGAAGCTTTCTTT.

The gene calls are TRBV7-2 and TRBJ2-4; 9 bases agree with TRBD2. CDR1 and CDR2 (germline): SGHTA, FQGNSA. The ends lost 5 bases at V and 1 base at J; junction bases unmatched: 9. The CDR3 length is 17 residues. Here the CDR3 reads CASSPSAREGAKNIQYF. The CDR3 DNA sequence: TGTGCCAGCAGCCCCTCCGCGCGGGAGGGGGCCAAAAACATTCAGTACTTC.

About this clone itself: This specimen includes other DNA sequences encoding the same CDR3. V is TRBV24-1 and J is TRBJ2-2; TRBD2 agrees at 7 bases. The germline V gene encodes CDR1 KGHDR and CDR2 SFDVKD. The CDR3 is made up of 15 amino acids. The trim removed 7 bases at V and 1 base at J, leaving 5 bases unmatched. The CDR3 sequence is CATSVAGVNTGELFF. As DNA, the CDR3 is TGTGCCACCAGCGTAGCGGGCGTGAACACCGGGGAGCTGTTTTTT.